The rows below give T cell receptor beta chains drawn from one sample of a study of blood T cell repertoires in COVID-19. Assay: immunoSEQ multiplex PCR; the TCRdb copy retains only in-frame clones and omits some. The data contain some 300,000 clones, 70% to 90% of them seen just once; the ten biggest clones take up approximately 2%. The sample taken for sequencing was PBMCs or T cells enriched from blood (not recorded which). The receptor set was obtained from a woman between 55 and 75 years old in a cohort exposed to, infected with or recovered from COVID-19 (not recorded which). Both conserved end residues are part of each CDR3. The D gene is left open where the match is weak. Clone size appears in some rows only: once, few, many, or a class for an expanded clone.

d_call cdr3_length j_call v_call clone_size cdr3_nt cdr3_aa
NA 15 TRBJ2-7 TRBV19 once TGTGCCAGTAGTATAGACAGTAGGAGCTCCTACGAGCAGTACTTC CASSIDSRSSYEQYF
NA 13 TRBJ1-1 TRBV19 NA TGTGCCAGTAGGGCAGGGAGGGACACTGAAGCTTTCTTT CASRAGRDTEAFF
TRBD2 14 TRBJ2-7 TRBV2 NA TGTGCCAGCAGTGTAGGGGAGGGAGCTTACGAGCAGTACTTC CASSVGEGAYEQYF
NA 14 TRBJ2-1 TRBV28 NA TGTGCCAGCAGTACCGGGATCGTCTACAATGAGCAGTTCTTC CASSTGIVYNEQFF
NA 12 TRBJ1-4 TRBV18 NA TGTGCCAGCTCACCACCCGAGGAAAAACTGTTTTTT CASSPPEEKLFF
TRBD2 15 TRBJ2-5 TRBV3-1/TRBV3-2 NA TGTGCCAGCAGCCAAGACGGGAGGGGACGTGAGACCCAGTACTTC CASSQDGRGRETQYF
TRBD2 14 TRBJ2-7 TRBV18 NA TGTGCCAGCTCACCAAGCCTAGCGGCCTACGAGCAGTACTTC CASSPSLAAYEQYF
NA 15 TRBJ2-7 TRBV28 once TGTGCCAGCAGTCTAAAAGGGACTGCGCTCTACGAGCAGTACTTC CASSLKGTALYEQYF
TRBD1 16 TRBJ2-2 TRBV5-1 NA TGCGCCAGCCGTCACGGGGGACAGGGGGCAACCGGGGAGCTGTTTTTT CASRHGGQGATGELFF
NA 15 TRBJ2-2 TRBV27 NA TGTGCCAGCAGTAGGGGGACCTTGAACACCGGGGAGCTGTTTTTT CASSRGTLNTGELFF
NA 14 TRBJ1-6 TRBV7-2 NA TGTGCCAGCAGCTTCCAGGGGAATGGATCACCCCTCCACTTT CASSFQGNGSPLHF
NA 14 TRBJ1-5 TRBV11-2 NA TGTGCCAGCAGCTTAGACGCGTGGAATCAGCCCCAGCATTTT CASSLDAWNQPQHF
TRBD2 16 TRBJ2-3 TRBV18 NA TGTGCCAGCTCAACAGGACTAGCGGGAGAAGGAGATACGCAGTATTTT CASSTGLAGEGDTQYF
TRBD2 16 TRBJ2-7 TRBV4-1 NA TGCGCCAGCAGCCAAGAGGGAGCGGGGCGGTCCTACGAGCAGTACTTC CASSQEGAGRSYEQYF
NA 11 TRBJ2-3 TRBV20-1 NA TGCAGTGCTCGACTAGGTGATACGCAGTATTTT CSARLGDTQYF
NA 17 TRBJ2-1 TRBV7-8 NA TGTGCCAGCAGCCAGAAGCGGGCGCAGGGTCCGCGGGATGAGCAGTTCTTC CASSQKRAQGPRDEQFF
TRBD1 13 TRBJ2-7 TRBV5-4 NA TGTGCCAGCAGCCAGGGACAGACCTACGAGCAGTACTTC CASSQGQTYEQYF
NA 16 TRBJ2-1 TRBV5-1 NA TGCGCCAGCAGCTTGGCCTCAAGCGGCTCCTACAATGAGCAGTTCTTC CASSLASSGSYNEQFF
TRBD2 18 TRBJ2-7 TRBV6-1 NA TGTGCCAGCAGTGAAGGCAGGACTAGCGGGAGGAGCTCCTACGAGCAGTACTTC CASSEGRTSGRSSYEQYF
NA 14 TRBJ1-1 TRBV3-1/TRBV3-2 once TGTGCCAGCAGCCAAGAGGGAGGGATCACTGAAGCTTTCTTT CASSQEGGITEAFF
TRBD1 16 TRBJ2-6 TRBV7-3 NA TGTGCCAGCAGCTGGACGACAGGGTCCGGGGCCAACGTCCTGACTTTC CASSWTTGSGANVLTF
TRBD2 16 TRBJ2-7 TRBV5-6 NA TGTGCCAGCAGCTTGGTAGGTACTAGCGGGACCTACGAGCAGTACTTC CASSLVGTSGTYEQYF
TRBD1 15 TRBJ1-4 TRBV15 once TGTGCCACCAGCGGTAAAAGACAGGGCGGGGAAAAACTGTTTTTT CATSGKRQGGEKLFF
NA 14 TRBJ2-1 TRBV5-4 NA TGTGCCAGCAGCTTGGAATCCGCGAACAATGAGCAGTTCTTC CASSLESANNEQFF
TRBD1 16 TRBJ1-6 TRBV28 NA TGTGCCAGCAGCCAGAGCTCCGGGACAGGGTTTTCACCCCTCCACTTT CASSQSSGTGFSPLHF
TRBD2 18 TRBJ2-7 TRBV27 NA TGTGCCAGCAGTTTCAGACTAGCGGGAGGGGCTAGCTCCTACGAGCAGTACTTC CASSFRLAGGASSYEQYF
NA 14 TRBJ2-1 TRBV30 once TGTGCCTGGAGTCACTCAGGGAATTACAATGAGCAGTTCTTC CAWSHSGNYNEQFF
NA 16 TRBJ1-4 TRBV9 NA TGTGCCAGCAGCGTAGGGGGAGCCGGGGGTGGTGAAAAACTGTTTTTT CASSVGGAGGGEKLFF